This T cell receptor (beta chain) was recorded in a study of cytomegalovirus exposure and HLA in healthy donors. Points from the study as a whole: V segments that were indistinguishable, TRBV6-2 and TRBV6-3 among them, were omitted from analysis.

Germline V lookup: CDR1 MNHEY, CDR2 SVGAGI. The CDR3 has 15 residues. After removal of 0 bases from V and 7 bases from J, the junction contained 8 bases not matched to a gene. Amplification used 60 Vbeta primers and 13 Jbeta primers. TCRdb's copy holds only in-frame clones and misses some; the assay was immunoSEQ multiplex PCR. The table records roughly 70,000 clones, 70% to 80% of them present only once. Concerning this clone: Antigen: not known.

V is TRBV6-5 and J is TRBJ2-7, with 8 bases identical to TRBD1. Input material: PBMCs. This TCR derives from a man aged 50-60 years in good health and CMV-seronegative. In nucleotides, the CDR3 is TGTGCCAGCAGTTACTCAGAGACAGGGGTTGGTGAGCAGTACTTC. Translation: CASSYSETGVGEQYF.